The table lists the clone carrying this T cell receptor beta chain with a few counts. The sequencing template was cDNA reverse transcribed from extracted RNA. Clones were read by immunoSEQ multiplex PCR, and TCRdb kept only the in-frame ones, dropping some. Of fewer than 250,000 clones listed, around two fifths are singletons. Treatment in this sample: oral pan-JAK inhibitor, 5-10 mg twice daily. These data belong to a study of CD8+ T cells in alopecia areata. The V segment lost 0 bases and the J segment 1 base; nucleotides outside the gene matches: 5. The CDR3 consists of 16 residues. Germline V gene data show CDR1 as SGHNT and CDR2 as YYREEE (reference sequence).

The sequencing used CD4+ T cells sorted from blood, collected between weeks 30 and 35, from a patient treated with tofacitinib. This sequence joins TRBV5-4 and TRBJ2-7; 9 bases match TRBD2. The clonotype was recovered from a human donor with alopecia areata. The CDR3 sequence: CASSLGLAGRSYEQYF. The CDR3 DNA sequence: TGTGCCAGCAGCTTGGGCCTAGCGGGGCGTTCCTACGAGCAGTACTTC. Supplemented by reference TRBV5-4 and TRBJ2-7, the full variable domain reads ETGVTQSPTHLIKTRGQQVTLRCSSQSGHNTVSWYQQALGQGPQFIFQYYREEENGRGNFPPRFSGLQFPNYSSELNVNALELDDSALYLCASSLGLAGRSYEQYFGPGTRLTVT.